The text below deals with one T cell receptor beta chain. What it binds is unknown. Germline V lookup: CDR1 WSHSY, CDR2 SAAADI. Trimming shortened V by 5 bases and J by 7 bases, and 12 bases separated the two germline ends. This CDR3 is built from 13 residues. This sample was taken from a study of cytomegalovirus exposure and HLA in healthy donors. The study, taken as a whole, reports: Later work showed greater clonal expansion in HLA-associated TCR beta chains than in equally common others. TCR sequences were mostly rare, though some public TCRs occurred in many donors. V- and J-gene trimming in TCR beta was tied to a missense DCLRE1C variant by an analysis performed later.

Primers: 60 Vbeta forward and 13 Jbeta reverse. The method was immunoSEQ multiplex PCR; TCRdb's version includes in-frame clones alone and lacks a portion of them. Altogether over 150,000 clones are present, roughly 85% being singletons, with the ten largest covering about 2.2%. The source is a man aged 40-49 years in good health and CMV-seronegative. The V gene is TRBV10-2, the J gene TRBJ2-1, with D hard to call. Specimen: PBMCs. This chain's CDR3 is CASSTGRWNEQFF. For the CDR3, the DNA is TGCGCCAGCAGTACTGGTCGGTGGAATGAGCAGTTCTTC.